This T cell receptor (beta chain) came from a study of T cell responses to AZD1222 COVID-19 vaccine. Broader study findings: Repertoires were collected only later (after the peak T cell response had occurred). Receipt of two AZD1222 doses was followed by a rise in Spike-specific TCR breadth and depth. Donors were mostly white British, more females; clonal diversity possibly underestimated. Reports indicate that nearly half of spike-specific TCRs are directed at unmutated variant regions.

V was cut by 3 bases and J by 7 bases, with 9 bases left in between. This CDR3 contains 12 residues. Repertoires were generated with immunoSEQ multiplex PCR, while TCRdb's copy carries only in-frame clones and drops some. This repertoire shows around 120,000 clones, roughly nine tenths found once; its top ten account for approximately 1.1%. In the case of this clone: What it binds is not known.

The chain links TRBV12-3 or TRBV12-4 to TRBJ2-5; perhaps TRBD1 as D (6 bases). The clonotype originates from an adult in good health. This sample comprised peripheral blood, obtained on day 0 of AZD1222 vaccination. In nucleotides, the CDR3 is TGTGCCAGCAGTTTCCAGGGGACGACCCAGTACTTC. Its protein is CASSFQGTTQYF.